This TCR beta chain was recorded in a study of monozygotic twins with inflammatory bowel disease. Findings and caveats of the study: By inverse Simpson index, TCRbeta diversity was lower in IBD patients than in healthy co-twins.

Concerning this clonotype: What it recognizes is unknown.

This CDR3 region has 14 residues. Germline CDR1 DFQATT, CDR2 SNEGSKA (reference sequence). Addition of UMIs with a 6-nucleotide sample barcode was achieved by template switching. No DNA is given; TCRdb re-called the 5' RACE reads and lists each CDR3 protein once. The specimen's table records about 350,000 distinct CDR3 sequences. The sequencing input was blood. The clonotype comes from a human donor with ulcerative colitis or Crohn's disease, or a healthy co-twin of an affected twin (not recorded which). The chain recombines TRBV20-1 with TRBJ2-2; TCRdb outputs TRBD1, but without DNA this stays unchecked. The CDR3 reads CSAIGQGSTGELFF.